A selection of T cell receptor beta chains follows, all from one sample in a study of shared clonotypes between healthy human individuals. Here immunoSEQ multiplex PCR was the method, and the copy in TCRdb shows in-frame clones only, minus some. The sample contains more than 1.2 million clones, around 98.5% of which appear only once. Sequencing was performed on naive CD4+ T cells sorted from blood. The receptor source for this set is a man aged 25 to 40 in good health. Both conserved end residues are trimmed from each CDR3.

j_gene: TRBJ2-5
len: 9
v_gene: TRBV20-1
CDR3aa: SARVEGAQY

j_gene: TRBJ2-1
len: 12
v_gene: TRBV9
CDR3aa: ASSIEALYNEQF

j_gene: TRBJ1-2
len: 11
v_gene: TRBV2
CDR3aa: ASSEMTQRGYT

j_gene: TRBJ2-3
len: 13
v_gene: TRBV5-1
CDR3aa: ASSLADTSTDTQY

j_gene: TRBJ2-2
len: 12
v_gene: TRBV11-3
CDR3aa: ASSLGQGSGELF

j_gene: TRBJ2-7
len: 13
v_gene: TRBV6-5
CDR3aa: ASSRTAGGLYEQY

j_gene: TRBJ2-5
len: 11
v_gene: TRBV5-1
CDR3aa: ASSSKYQETQY

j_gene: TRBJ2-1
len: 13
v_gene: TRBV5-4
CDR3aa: ASSLGGRGLGEQF

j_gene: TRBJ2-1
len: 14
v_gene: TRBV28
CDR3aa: ASTRLAGSSYNEQF

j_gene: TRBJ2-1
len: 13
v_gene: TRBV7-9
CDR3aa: ASTVDRVGYNEQF

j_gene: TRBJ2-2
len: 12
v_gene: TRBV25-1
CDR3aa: ASSGSPGTGELF

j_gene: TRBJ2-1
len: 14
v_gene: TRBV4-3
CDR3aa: ASSQFSGRNFNEQF

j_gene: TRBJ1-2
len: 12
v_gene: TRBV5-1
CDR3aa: ASSLTGTNYGYT

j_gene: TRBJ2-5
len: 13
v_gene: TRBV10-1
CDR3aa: ASSEQQGGMKTQY

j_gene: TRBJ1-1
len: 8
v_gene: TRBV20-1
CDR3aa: SAPPYGAF

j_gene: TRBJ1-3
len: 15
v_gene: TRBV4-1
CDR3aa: ASSQVAGGLGGNTIY

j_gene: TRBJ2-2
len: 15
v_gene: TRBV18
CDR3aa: ASSPRLTGDGDGELF

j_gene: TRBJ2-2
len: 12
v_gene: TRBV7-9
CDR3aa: ASSLIAGTGELF

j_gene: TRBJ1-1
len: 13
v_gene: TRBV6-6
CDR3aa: ASSLPSAGLPEAF

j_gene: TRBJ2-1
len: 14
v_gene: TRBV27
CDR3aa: ASSFRGGRTSDEQF

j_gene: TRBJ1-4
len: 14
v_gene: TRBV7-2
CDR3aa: ASSLGDFGLNEKLF

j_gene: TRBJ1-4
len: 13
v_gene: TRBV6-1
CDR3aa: ASRGQTAFNEKLF

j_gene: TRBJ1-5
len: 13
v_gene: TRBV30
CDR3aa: AWSYPQGSNQPQH

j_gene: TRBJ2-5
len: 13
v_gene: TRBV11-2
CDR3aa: ASRPGRAVGETQY

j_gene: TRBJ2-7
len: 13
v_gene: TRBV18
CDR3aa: ASSPGTSGTYEQY

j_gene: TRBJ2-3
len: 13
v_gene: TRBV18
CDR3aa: ASSPLKRHTDTQY

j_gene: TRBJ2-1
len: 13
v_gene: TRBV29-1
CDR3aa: SVAAGTSSYNEQF

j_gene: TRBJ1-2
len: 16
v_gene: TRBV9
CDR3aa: ASSVGARLTDLGYGYT

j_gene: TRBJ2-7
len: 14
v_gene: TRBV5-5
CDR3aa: ASSHPGTGGSYEQY

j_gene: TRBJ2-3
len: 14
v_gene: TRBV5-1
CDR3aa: ASSKGPSGSRDTQY

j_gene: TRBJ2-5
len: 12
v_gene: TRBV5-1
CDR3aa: ASSYLEVQETQY

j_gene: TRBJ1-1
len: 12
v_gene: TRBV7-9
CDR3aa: ASSQLGEQTEAF

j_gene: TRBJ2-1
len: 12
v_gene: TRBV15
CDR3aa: ATSRGAEGNEQF

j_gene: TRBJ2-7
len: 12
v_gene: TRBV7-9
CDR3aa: ASSRVRDGREQY

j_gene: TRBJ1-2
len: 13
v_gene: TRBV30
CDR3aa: AWSVREGSGYGYT

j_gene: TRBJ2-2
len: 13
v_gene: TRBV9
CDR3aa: ASSEGPSGTGELF